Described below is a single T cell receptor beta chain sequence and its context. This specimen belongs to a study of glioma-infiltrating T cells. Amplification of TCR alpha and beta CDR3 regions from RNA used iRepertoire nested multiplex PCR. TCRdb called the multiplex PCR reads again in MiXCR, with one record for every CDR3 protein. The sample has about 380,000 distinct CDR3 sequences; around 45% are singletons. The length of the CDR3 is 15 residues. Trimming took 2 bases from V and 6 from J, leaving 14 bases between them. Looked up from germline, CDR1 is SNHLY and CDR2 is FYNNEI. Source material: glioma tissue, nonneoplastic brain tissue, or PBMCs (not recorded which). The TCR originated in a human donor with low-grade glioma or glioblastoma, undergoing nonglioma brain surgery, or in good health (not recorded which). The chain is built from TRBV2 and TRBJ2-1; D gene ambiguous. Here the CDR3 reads CASSETPNMVNEQFF. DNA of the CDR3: TGTGCCAGCAGTGAAACCCCCAACATGGTCAATGAGCAGTTCTTC.